Described below is a single T cell receptor beta chain sequence and its context. Its antigen is still unknown. The sample originates from a study of T cell responses to AZD1222 COVID-19 vaccine. Repertoires were generated with immunoSEQ multiplex PCR, while TCRdb's copy carries only in-frame clones and drops some. The sample shows around 140,000 clones, 75% to 90% of them seen only once. This CDR3 comprises 16 residues. The germline V gene has CDR1 SEHNR and CDR2 FQNEAQ (reference sequence). V trimming: 4 bases; J trimming: 2 bases; junction bases outside the gene matches: 6. Overall study findings and caveats: Vaccine-associated CD4 TCRs ranged over spike, dominating at 160-218 and 743-854. Baseline serology detected seropositivity in only 5 to 7 AZD1222 recipients. Spike-specific TCR repertoires showed rising breadth and depth after two AZD1222 doses. Possibly, clonal diversity was underestimated; donors were largely white British and included more females.

Here the sequenced sample was peripheral blood, taken on day 0 of AZD1222 vaccination. The rearrangement links TRBV7-9 to TRBJ2-2; 8 nucleotides match TRBD1. This TCR was sampled from an adult in good health. This CDR3 is CASSSGGAPNTGELFF. Here the CDR3 DNA reads TGTGCCAGCAGCTCAGGGGGCGCGCCTAACACCGGGGAGCTGTTTTTT.